In this sample, the clone carrying this T cell receptor beta chain turned up a few times. The antigen is undetermined. This specimen belongs to a study of CD8+ T cells in alopecia areata. Study-level results: Compared with mice, patients displayed less clear TCR sharing, possibly for HLA-related reasons. There were also resident alphabeta T cells of normal skin sequenced in scalp samples. Higher clonality was seen in lesional scalp than in normal scalp, especially in alopecia totalis/universalis.

The CDR3 extends over 14 amino acids. V was shortened by 1 base and J by 7 bases, with 16 bases between the two germline ends. The germline V gene has CDR1 SQVTM and CDR2 ANQGSEA. From PBMCs, CD4+ and CD8+ T cells were sorted. Sequencing templates came from extracted RNA that was reverse transcribed into cDNA. Sequenced by immunoSEQ multiplex PCR; TCRdb stores in-frame clones only, minus some. The table lists about 110,000 clones, 59% of them singletons. The chain joins TRBV29-1 to TRBJ1-2; D not resolved. The sequenced material came from CD8+ T cells sorted from blood. This TCR was sampled from a human donor in good health. CDR3 residues: CSVEGGLHGLGYTF. The CDR3 DNA follows: TGCAGCGTTGAAGGTGGCTTACACGGGCTTGGCTACACCTTC.